The present T cell receptor beta chain was sequenced within a study of shared clonotypes between healthy human individuals (dated by TCRdb to 2020 to 2021). A note on the overall study: A couple of women and a few men aged 18 to 49 years were included in the cohort. To estimate repertoire size and how much clonotypes are shared between individuals, the study performed deep sequencing of blood TCR repertoires from a handful of healthy adults. To increase sequencing depth and limit assay-specific biases, different laboratories used diverse techniques to prepare libraries and sequence TCR repertoires. Between about 0.94 and 10 billion PBMCs per donor were obtained by leukapheresis.

The donors were healthy, HIV-negative adults with no recently reported acute infections or vaccinations. Every donor was a Caucasian adult residing in Nashville, Tennessee, USA. For unsorted samples, tens of millions of PBMCs were counted, and genomic DNA was extracted using the QIAamp DNA Blood Mini kit. Blood was collected by leukapheresis, and PBMCs were isolated by Ficoll-Histopaque density gradient centrifugation and then cryopreserved in liquid nitrogen vapor phase. This clone was counted many times. The target of this receptor is not known. Per-base qualities were not stored, and no clone one base away is much larger. Taken from cysteine to phenylalanine, the CDR3 has 14 residues. The sequence is cut down to CDR3 DNA, 42 bases in frame from base 1. In the germline V gene (reference sequence), CDR1 corresponds to MNHEY and CDR2 to SMNVEV. Cut back by 6 bases and 4 bases, the V and J ends lie 12 bases apart.

Using the deep immunoSEQ assay, multiplex PCR amplified TCR CDR3 regions from genomic DNA. For each cell subset, the extracted genomic DNA was distributed evenly across all wells of several immunoSEQ 96-well plates, and each plate served as one replicate. For unsorted PBMC, each replicate PCR was loaded with 300 to 350 ng genomic DNA, equivalent to roughly 31,000 T cell genomes. Ten immunoSEQ deep assay plates were used to sequence the unsorted PBMC genomic DNA. Purified libraries were quantified with a Qubit 3.0 fluorometer, sized on a Bioanalyzer 2100, and re-quantified with the KAPA Library Quantification kit. A separate single-read 150-cycle Illumina NextSeq 550 flow cell was used to sequence each immunoSEQ 96-well plate. Under the source paper's analysis protocol: Because only junctional sequences without quality scores were contained in the immunoSEQ output, filtering matching that applied to full-length reads could not be performed. Sequences were annotated with PyIR, a Python wrapper for IgBLAST v1.9, and V/J genes and CDR3 were assigned using IMGT germline references. Reads with weak V/J assignments (E-value above 1e-6), missing CDR3, stop codons, out-of-frame junctions, or ambiguous translated residues were removed. V3J clonotypes were defined as sequences sharing the same inferred V gene, J gene, and CDR3 amino acid sequence. The percentage overlap between two repertoires was calculated by dividing the number of shared unique clonotypes by the size of the smaller repertoire. Repertoire richness was assessed with RTK rarefaction, the Chao1 estimator, and Recon v2.1 estimates of unobserved clonotypes. Entries here come from immuneACCESS through TCRdb and include only in-frame sequences with V and J called. Some clones fail to appear in such tables; in the studies checked, an unresolved V gene covers under half of the shortfall, and the cause of the remainder is unknown. The V and J calls and clone size were taken over from that table, and D and trimming were inferred from the DNA. In all, the sample holds 550,000 to 600,000 clones, and around 78% of those were seen once. Clones ranked in the top ten supply around 13% of the sample.

The paper as a whole reports these results and caveats: Sampling was limited to blood, and TCR repertoires in tissue likely differ from TCR repertoires in blood. Pairwise subsampling led to the expectation that sequencing depth would affect the degree of clonotype sharing among donors. The genetic and exposure-history diversity represented was limited by the small number of donors.

Sequencing input: PBMCs. The TCR was taken from a woman between 40 and 50 years old in good health. Some clones in this sample may be carry-over from other donors' samples. The chain is made from TRBV27 and TRBJ1-4; the D gene is possibly TRBD1, with 5 bases matching. The CDR3 in this case is CASRVRGYNEKLFF. The nucleotide sequence is given as TGTGCCAGCAGGGTGAGGGGCTATAATGAAAAACTGTTTTTT.